What follows are 16 T cell receptor beta chains derived from one specimen sequenced in a study of blood T cell repertoires in COVID-19. The data were produced by immunoSEQ multiplex PCR, yet TCRdb's version contains in-frame clones alone and is incomplete. The table lists 200,000 to 250,000 clones, around 90% of them singletons. Sequencing input: peripheral blood. The receptors stem from a woman in her late teens or twenties who had recovered from COVID-19.

This chain connects TRBV2 to TRBJ2-3; D not certain. V was shortened by 3 bases and J by 2 bases, with 6 bases between the two germline ends. CDR1 and CDR2 from the germline V gene are SNHLY and FYNNEI. CDR3 length: 13 residues. The CDR3 region has the DNA TGTGCCAGCAGTGACACCTACACAGATACGCAGTATTTT. Amino acid sequence: CASSDTYTDTQYF.

J is TRBJ2-3 and V is TRBV3-1 (or the pseudogene TRBV3-2); D is perhaps TRBD1 (5 bases). The CDR3 loop spans 15 amino acids. Germline V gene sequence: CDR1 LGHDT, CDR2 YNNKEL (reference sequence). V lost 1 base, J lost 2 bases, and 10 bases lay in between. CDR3 region: CASSQVGRATDTQYF. CDR3 DNA: TGTGCCAGCAGCCAAGTGGGCAGGGCCACAGATACGCAGTATTTT.

This sequence joins TRBV5-1 and TRBJ2-5; D remains ambiguous. The V and J ends lost 0 bases and 5 bases respectively, with 5 bases between them. Germline V gives CDR1 SGHRS, CDR2 YFSETQ. CDR3 length: 12 amino acids. CDR3 sequence: CASSLAPETQYF. The CDR3 bases are TGCGCCAGCAGCTTGGCCCCGGAGACCCAGTACTTC.

The genes are TRBV7-3 and TRBJ2-5, with 9 bases lining up with TRBD2. With 1 base clipped from V and 5 bases from J, the junction kept 5 bases outside the gene matches. The germline V gene has CDR1 SGHTA and CDR2 FQGTGA. CDR3 length: 15 amino acids. The CDR3 DNA sequence: TGTGCCAGCAGCTTAAGCGGGAGGGCAGAGGAGACCCAGTACTTC. It encodes CASSLSGRAEETQYF.

J is TRBJ1-4 and V is TRBV30, with a possible D match to TRBD1 (6 bases). This CDR3 has 16 residues. Germline-derived CDR1 and CDR2 are GTSNPN and SVGIG (reference sequence). V gave up 4 bases and J gave up 0 bases, with 15 bases separating them. CDR3 coding DNA: TGTGCCTGGACCCTGACAGGTGCAGCAACTAATGAAAAACTGTTTTTT. This sequence encodes CAWTLTGAATNEKLFF.

As concerns this clone: The same CDR3 also results from other DNA sequences found in this sample. The gene calls are TRBV27 and TRBJ2-1; D is undetermined. The germline V and J ends were trimmed by 6 bases and 0 bases, with 9 bases remaining between them. This CDR3 has 14 residues. Germline CDR1 and CDR2: MNHEY and SMNVEV (reference sequence). CDR3 DNA sequence: TGTGCCAGCAGCCTAGGCGACTCCTACAATGAGCAGTTCTTC. Translated, it gives CASSLGDSYNEQFF.

The J gene is TRBJ2-7, the V gene TRBV6-6, with 14 nucleotides matching TRBD2. Germline V gives CDR1 MNHNY, CDR2 SVGAGI (reference sequence). The CDR3 loop spans 17 amino acids. J was trimmed by 2 bases and V by 5 bases; bases with no gene match: 8. CDR3: CASSLRLAGGPTYEQYF. CDR3 in DNA: TGTGCCAGCAGTCTTCGACTAGCGGGAGGGCCGACCTACGAGCAGTACTTC.

This sequence joins TRBV19 and TRBJ2-5; D may be TRBD2 (5 bases). The germline V and J ends were trimmed by 3 bases and 1 base, with 6 bases remaining between them. Per the germline V gene, CDR1 is LNHDA and CDR2 is SQIVND (reference sequence). The CDR3 runs to 13 residues. Written as DNA, the CDR3 is TGTGCCAGTAGTATTAGCGCCCAAGAGACCCAGTACTTC. Its translation is CASSISAQETQYF.

V gene TRBV5-1 combines with J gene TRBJ2-7; 9 nucleotides agree with TRBD2. Looked up from germline, CDR1 is SGHRS and CDR2 is YFSETQ. The V gene end was trimmed by 3 bases and the J gene end by 5 bases; junction bases not matched to a gene: 9. The CDR3 runs 15 residues. CDR3 nucleotide sequence: TGCGCCAGCAGCTCCGCCCCTAGCGGGAATAACGAGCAGTACTTC. Protein sequence: CASSSAPSGNNEQYF.

The chain joins TRBV5-5 to TRBJ2-3; 7 positions match TRBD2. Trimming at V came to 4 bases and at J to 2 bases, leaving 13 bases not matched to a gene. The CDR3 loop spans 17 amino acids. Germline lookup yields CDR1 SGHKS and CDR2 YYEKEE (reference sequence). The CDR3 coding sequence is TGTGCCAGCAGCCGCGGGAGCGGGGCTGGGGTCACAGATACGCAGTATTTT. Residues: CASSRGSGAGVTDTQYF.

The chain carries TRBV25-1 and TRBJ1-1; 7 bases align to TRBD1. V lost 2 bases to trimming and J lost 3 bases; unmatched junction nucleotides: 9. Looked up from germline, CDR1 is MGHDK and CDR2 is SYGVNS. The CDR3 extends over 16 amino acids. The CDR3 sequence: CASSEQGVPGYTEAFF. The CDR3 coding sequence is TGTGCCAGCAGTGAACAGGGGGTCCCTGGGTACACTGAAGCTTTCTTT.

This clone was picked up one time. V usage is TRBV7-8 and J usage is TRBJ2-7; maybe TRBD2 (5 bases). Trimming took 5 bases from V and 4 from J, leaving 9 bases between them. CDR1 and CDR2 (germline): SGHVS, FQNEAQ. The CDR3 is 12 residues long. This CDR3 reads CASSPGFYEQYF. The CDR3 DNA follows: TGTGCCAGCAGCCCGGGGTTTTACGAGCAGTACTTC. The whole variable domain, filled in from reference TRBV7-8 and TRBJ2-7, reads GAGVSQSPRYKVAKRGQDVALRCDPISGHVSLFWYQQALGQGPEFLTYFQNEAQLDKSGLPSDRFFAERPEGSVSTLKIQRTQQEDSAVYLCASSPGFYEQYFGPGTRLTVT.

The chain joins TRBV19 to TRBJ2-3; 12 bases line up with TRBD2. The trim removed 3 bases at V and 3 bases at J, leaving 4 bases unmatched. The length of the CDR3 is 16 residues. The germline V gene encodes CDR1 LNHDA and CDR2 SQIVND (reference sequence). The CDR3, as DNA: TGTGCCAGTAGTATCAGACTAGCGGGAGTGACAGATACGCAGTATTTT. Translating it yields CASSIRLAGVTDTQYF.

This clone came up a few times. This sequence joins TRBV19 and TRBJ1-1, with 9 bases aligning to TRBD1. This CDR3 spans 14 amino acids. Trimming removed 7 bases from V and 12 bases from J; junction bases left unmatched: 15. Looked up from germline, CDR1 is LNHDA and CDR2 is SQIVND (reference sequence). CDR3 amino acids: CASTTIGGTGRTFF. The CDR3, as DNA: TGTGCCAGTACCACAATTGGGGGGACAGGGAGAACTTTCTTT.

The gene calls are TRBV9 and TRBJ2-1, with 9 bases lining up with TRBD2. This CDR3 comprises 15 residues. In germline, CDR1 is SGDLS, CDR2 YYNGEE. The junction had 7 bases not matched to a gene; V was cut back by 0 bases and J by 9 bases. CDR3 in DNA: TGTGCCAGCAGCGTAGGCGGCGGGAGGGTTTCTGAGCAGTTCTTC. Translating gives CASSVGGGRVSEQFF. Based on the CDR3 plus reference TRBV9 and TRBJ2-1, the full variable domain is DSGVTQTPKHLITATGQRVTLRCSPRSGDLSVYWYQQSLDQGLQFLIQYYNGEERAKGNILERFSAQQFPDLHSELNLSSLELGDSALYFCASSVGGGRVSEQFFGPGTRLTVL.

CDR3 sequence (DNA): TGTGCCATGGCCACTAGCGGGACCCAAGAGACCCAGTACTTC. Translation gives CAMATSGTQETQYF. The chain joins TRBV10-3 to TRBJ2-5; 10 nucleotides line up with TRBD2. The junction had 5 bases not matched to a gene; V was cut back by 9 bases and J by 1 base. The CDR3 covers 14 residues. From germline, CDR1 is ENHRY and CDR2 SYGVKD.